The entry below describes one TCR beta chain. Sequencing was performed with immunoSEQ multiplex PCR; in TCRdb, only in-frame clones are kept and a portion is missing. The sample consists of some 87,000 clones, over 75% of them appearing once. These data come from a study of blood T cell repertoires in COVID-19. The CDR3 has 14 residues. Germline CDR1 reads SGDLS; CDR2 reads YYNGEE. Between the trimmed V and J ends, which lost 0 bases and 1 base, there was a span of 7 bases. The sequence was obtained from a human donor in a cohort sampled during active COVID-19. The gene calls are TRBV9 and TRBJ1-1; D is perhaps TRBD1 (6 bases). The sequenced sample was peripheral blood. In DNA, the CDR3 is TGTGCCAGCAGCGTAGGACAGGAGAACACTGAAGCTTTCTTT. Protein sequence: CASSVGQENTEAFF.